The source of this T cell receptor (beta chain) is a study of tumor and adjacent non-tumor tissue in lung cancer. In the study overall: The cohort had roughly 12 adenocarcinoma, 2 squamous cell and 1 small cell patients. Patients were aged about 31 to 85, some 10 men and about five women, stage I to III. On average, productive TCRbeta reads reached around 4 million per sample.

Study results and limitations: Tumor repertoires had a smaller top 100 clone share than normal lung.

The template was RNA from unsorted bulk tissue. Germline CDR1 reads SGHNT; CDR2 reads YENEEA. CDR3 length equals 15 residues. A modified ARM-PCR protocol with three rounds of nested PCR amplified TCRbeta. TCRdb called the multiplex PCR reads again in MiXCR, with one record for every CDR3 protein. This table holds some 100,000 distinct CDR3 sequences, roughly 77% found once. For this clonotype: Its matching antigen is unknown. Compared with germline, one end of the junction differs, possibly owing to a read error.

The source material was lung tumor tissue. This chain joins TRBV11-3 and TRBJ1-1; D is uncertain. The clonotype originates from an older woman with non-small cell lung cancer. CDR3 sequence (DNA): TGTGCCAGCAACTTAGATCCGGGGAGATGCACTGAAGCTTTCTTT. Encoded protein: CASNLDPGRCTEAFF.